A selection of T cell receptor beta chains follows, all from one sample in a study of shared clonotypes between healthy human individuals. This table comes from immunoSEQ multiplex PCR, and its TCRdb copy is limited to in-frame clones, with some not included. The sample lists approximately 1,000,000 clones; more than 75% were seen once. The sample taken for sequencing was memory CD4+ T cells from PBMCs. The receptors were sampled from a man younger than 35 in good health. Some clones in this sample may be carry-over from other donors' samples. Both conserved end residues are part of each CDR3. The D gene is left open where the match is weak. Clone size, where shown, is once, few, many, or a class for clones that have expanded.

D gene: TRBD2
V gene: TRBV10-2
J gene: TRBJ2-5
clone size: -
CDR3 DNA: TGCGCCAGCAGTTTACTTCCAAGGGCTAGCGGGAGTCCCCAGGAGACCCAGTACTTC
CDR3 protein: CASSLLPRASGSPQETQYF

D gene: TRBD2
V gene: TRBV10-1
J gene: TRBJ2-3
clone size: -
CDR3 DNA: TGCGCCAGCAGTACTAGCGGGAGGACAGATACGCAGTATTTT
CDR3 protein: CASSTSGRTDTQYF

D gene: TRBD1
V gene: TRBV28
J gene: TRBJ1-5
clone size: -
CDR3 DNA: TGTGCCGCTCACAGGGGGCGCGGAAGCAATCAGCCCCAGCATTTT
CDR3 protein: CAAHRGRGSNQPQHF

D gene: TRBD2
V gene: TRBV11-2
J gene: TRBJ2-5
clone size: once
CDR3 DNA: TGTGCCAGCAGCTTCACGGGAGGGCCAGAGACCCAGTACTTC
CDR3 protein: CASSFTGGPETQYF

D gene: -
V gene: TRBV18
J gene: TRBJ1-1
clone size: -
CDR3 DNA: TGTGCCAGCTCACAGGGAGCTGAAGCTTTCTTT
CDR3 protein: CASSQGAEAFF

D gene: -
V gene: TRBV6-6
J gene: TRBJ1-5
clone size: -
CDR3 DNA: TGTGCCAGCGGGGACATGCCCCACCCTTATCAGCCCCAGCATTTT
CDR3 protein: CASGDMPHPYQPQHF

D gene: -
V gene: TRBV6-1
J gene: TRBJ1-4
clone size: -
CDR3 DNA: TGTGCCAGCAGTGAGACCCCGGGAAATGAAAAACTGTTTTTT
CDR3 protein: CASSETPGNEKLFF

D gene: TRBD1
V gene: TRBV30
J gene: TRBJ1-1
clone size: few
CDR3 DNA: TGTGCCCAGAAGGGGACAGGGGGCAGCACTGAAGCTTTCTTT
CDR3 protein: CAQKGTGGSTEAFF

D gene: TRBD2
V gene: TRBV19
J gene: TRBJ2-2
clone size: -
CDR3 DNA: TGTGCCAGTAGTAGGACGGGAGGAAGGTTTTTGACCGGGGAGCTGTTTTTT
CDR3 protein: CASSRTGGRFLTGELFF

D gene: TRBD2
V gene: TRBV5-4
J gene: TRBJ2-5
clone size: few
CDR3 DNA: TGTGCCAGCAGCTTTGGTAGCGGGAGGGGGGAGACCCAGTACTTC
CDR3 protein: CASSFGSGRGETQYF

D gene: TRBD2
V gene: TRBV6-1
J gene: TRBJ2-7
clone size: many
CDR3 DNA: TGTGCCAGCACCCGGACTAGCGATCCCTACGAGCAGTACTTC
CDR3 protein: CASTRTSDPYEQYF

D gene: TRBD2
V gene: TRBV5-4
J gene: TRBJ2-5
clone size: -
CDR3 DNA: TGTGCCAGCAGCTCAGGGACTAGCGGGGTACTCGAGACCCAGTACTTC
CDR3 protein: CASSSGTSGVLETQYF

D gene: -
V gene: TRBV5-4
J gene: TRBJ2-3
clone size: -
CDR3 DNA: TGTGCCAGCAGCTTGGGAGGGCTTGGGGTCACAGATACGCAGTATTTT
CDR3 protein: CASSLGGLGVTDTQYF

D gene: -
V gene: TRBV9
J gene: TRBJ1-2
clone size: -
CDR3 DNA: TGTGCCAGCAGCGTCGACCTTCGGGATGGCTACACCTTC
CDR3 protein: CASSVDLRDGYTF

D gene: -
V gene: TRBV19
J gene: TRBJ2-7
clone size: -
CDR3 DNA: TGTGCCACCAGGGGGGCAGGAGTCTACGAGCAGTACTTC
CDR3 protein: CATRGAGVYEQYF

D gene: TRBD1
V gene: TRBV5-1
J gene: TRBJ1-2
clone size: -
CDR3 DNA: TGCGCCAGCACCCGCGGACAGGAAGGCTACACCTTC
CDR3 protein: CASTRGQEGYTF

D gene: TRBD1
V gene: TRBV5-1
J gene: TRBJ2-4
clone size: many
CDR3 DNA: TGCGCCAGCAGTTCTCAGCCGACAGGGCAGTTTCAGTACTTC
CDR3 protein: CASSSQPTGQFQYF

D gene: -
V gene: TRBV5-1
J gene: TRBJ2-5
clone size: -
CDR3 DNA: TGCGCCAGCAGCTTCTCAGGGCCGGAGACCCAGTACTTC
CDR3 protein: CASSFSGPETQYF

D gene: -
V gene: TRBV9
J gene: TRBJ2-5
clone size: once
CDR3 DNA: TGTGCCAGCAGCGTAGGAGGGACATTAGGGACCCAGTACTTC
CDR3 protein: CASSVGGTLGTQYF

D gene: -
V gene: TRBV15
J gene: TRBJ2-3
clone size: -
CDR3 DNA: TGTGCCACCAGCACCCGGGGGGATACGCAGTATTTT
CDR3 protein: CATSTRGDTQYF

D gene: TRBD1
V gene: TRBV7-2
J gene: TRBJ1-2
clone size: -
CDR3 DNA: TGTGCCAGCAGTTCACAGGGGTCGACGAACCTCCATGGCTACACCTTC
CDR3 protein: CASSSQGSTNLHGYTF

D gene: -
V gene: TRBV7-2
J gene: TRBJ1-2
clone size: -
CDR3 DNA: TGTGCCAGCACCATTAACCGGCCCCTTAACTATGGCTACACCTTC
CDR3 protein: CASTINRPLNYGYTF

D gene: -
V gene: TRBV7-2
J gene: TRBJ2-7
clone size: -
CDR3 DNA: TGTGCCAGCAGCCAAAGAGTGGGGAGTATCTACGAGCAGTACTTC
CDR3 protein: CASSQRVGSIYEQYF